The 24 T cell receptor beta chains reported below all come from one sample, sequenced in a study of CD8+CD57+ T cells in acquired aplastic anemia. Genomic DNA, serving as template, underwent TCR beta VDJ and CDR3 profiling. TCRdb itself ran the reads through MiXCR, one entry per CDR3 protein. The top ten hold around three fifths of the sample, which has about 200,000 distinct CDR3 sequences, 65% seen once. An expansion of CD8+CD57+ cells by flow cytometry had been shown in patients chosen for sequencing. Sequencing used sorted CD4+, CD8+, or CD8+CD57+ T cells (not recorded which) from PBMCs. All receptors come from a human donor with aplastic anemia.

There are a few counts of this clonotype. The J gene is TRBJ2-5, the V gene TRBV24-1, with TRBD2 identical over 10 bases. The junction had 7 bases not matched to a gene; V was cut back by 9 bases and J by 4 bases. The germline gives CDR1 KGHDR, CDR2 SFDVKD. This CDR3 is 14 amino acids long. The CDR3 protein is CATGPSGSGETQYF. Written as DNA, the CDR3 is TGTGCCACCGGACCTAGCGGGAGTGGAGAGACCCAGTACTTC.

The V gene is TRBV25-1, the J gene TRBJ1-1, with 7 bases matching TRBD1. The CDR3 is 15 residues long. After removal of 2 bases from V and 7 bases from J, the junction contained 10 bases not matched to a gene. CDR1 and CDR2 (germline): MGHDK, SYGVNS. CDR3 sequence: CASSEMVRGLLEAFF. The CDR3 coding sequence is TGTGCCAGCAGTGAAATGGTCAGGGGGTTGCTTGAAGCTTTCTTT.

A remark on this clonotype: One base away lies a much larger clone, so this may be a sequencing read error. The V call is TRBV9, the J call TRBJ1-1, with D possibly being TRBD1 (5 bases). CDR1 and CDR2 from the germline V gene are SGDLS and YYNGEE. CDR3 length equals 17 residues. Trimming removed 6 bases at V and 2 bases at J, with 23 bases between. CDR3 DNA sequence: TGTGCCAGCACCACTTACCCCTCTGGGGGAGCTAACACTGAAGCTTTCTTT. Residues: CASTTYPSGGANTEAFF.

The J gene is TRBJ1-5, the V gene TRBV2; D is unclear. V lost 1 base and J 10 bases, leaving 14 bases between the germline ends. Germline loops: CDR1 SNHLY, CDR2 FYNNEI. This CDR3 has 14 amino acids. The CDR3 sequence is CASSEVLQSSPQHF. The CDR3 nucleotides read TGTGCCAGCAGTGAAGTTTTACAGAGCAGCCCCCAGCATTTT.

V gene TRBV10-3 combines with J gene TRBJ2-3; D uncertain. V lost 0 bases to trimming and J lost 8 bases, with 12 bases between them. This CDR3 is built from 14 residues. The germline V gene encodes CDR1 ENHRY and CDR2 SYGVKD. CDR3 loop: CAISESSVKGTQYF. Here the CDR3 DNA reads TGTGCCATCAGTGAGTCCTCAGTAAAGGGTACGCAGTATTTT.

J is TRBJ2-7 and V is TRBV5-1, with 11 bases lining up with TRBD2. Germline CDR1 and CDR2: SGHRS and YFSETQ. V lost 4 bases and J lost 6; bases outside the gene matches: 9. CDR3 length: 15 amino acids. CDR3 region: CASSPGLAEGSEQYF. The CDR3 nucleotides read TGCGCCAGCAGCCCGGGACTAGCGGAGGGGAGCGAGCAGTACTTC.

The V call is TRBV6-7, the J call TRBJ1-5, with D possibly TRBD1 on 5 matching bases. TRBV6-7 is assigned to the ORF class and has an uncertain function. This CDR3 is 12 amino acids long. V lost 10 bases and J lost 6, with 13 bases in between. CDR3 nucleotides: TGTGCCATGCTGATCGGGGGTCAGCCCCAGCATTTT. It translates to CAMLIGGQPQHF.

The V call is TRBV29-1, the J call TRBJ2-3; TRBD2 is a possible D gene (5 bases). V dropped 7 bases and J dropped 4 bases, with 12 bases sitting between them. Germline CDR1 is SQVTM and CDR2 is ANQGSEA. The CDR3 covers 12 residues. CDR3 DNA: TGCAGCGGGAGGATTAGGGCAGATACGCAGTATTTT. Translation: CSGRIRADTQYF.

This chain links TRBV25-1 with TRBJ1-2, with D unresolved. With 6 bases removed from V and 2 bases from J, the gap between germline ends came to 13 bases. The CDR3 runs to 14 residues. Germline V gives CDR1 MGHDK, CDR2 SYGVNS. The CDR3 DNA reads TGTGCCAGCAGCCCCCTCCTAGACAACTATGGCTACACCTTC. This translates into CASSPLLDNYGYTF.

This clonotype was found a few times. V usage is TRBV20-1 and J usage is TRBJ2-1; D gene uncertain. Per the germline V gene, CDR1 is DFQATT and CDR2 is SNEGSKA (reference sequence). V was clipped by 7 bases and J by 6 bases, with 19 bases between them. The CDR3 extends over 14 amino acids. Here the CDR3 reads CSVPREYLRNEQFF. CDR3 sequence (DNA): TGCAGTGTCCCGCGTGAATACCTCCGCAATGAGCAGTTCTTC.

This clonotype was counted once. This chain uses TRBV20-1 with TRBJ2-7, with D possibly being TRBD2 (5 bases). The CDR3 consists of 14 residues. The germline CDR1 and CDR2 sequences are DFQATT and SNEGSKA (reference sequence). Trimming pared 0 bases from V and 0 bases from J, leaving 9 bases between. The CDR3: CSARDFTSSYEQYF. The DNA for the CDR3 is TGCAGTGCTAGAGATTTCACTAGCTCCTACGAGCAGTACTTC.

This clonotype was seen a few times. The chain has TRBV7-2 and TRBJ1-2, with 8 bases aligning to TRBD1. J lost 2 bases, V lost 4 bases, and 3 bases had no gene match. In germline, CDR1 is SGHTA, CDR2 FQGNSA. The length of the CDR3 is 14 residues. CDR3 nucleotides: TGTGCCAGCAGCTCCCGGACAGGGAACTATGGCTACACCTTC. It encodes CASSSRTGNYGYTF.

The chain has TRBV7-9 and TRBJ2-7; D gene ambiguous. This CDR3 contains 11 residues. V gave up 2 bases and J gave up 6 bases, with 5 bases separating them. Germline CDR1 reads SEHNR; CDR2 reads FQNEAQ (reference sequence). CDR3 bases: TGTGCCAGCAGCTTATCGGTCGAGCAGTACTTC. Its protein product is CASSLSVEQYF.

The V call is TRBV29-1, the J call TRBJ2-7, with TRBD1 matching 7 bases. Germline V CDR1 and CDR2: SQVTM, ANQGSEA. V gave up 6 bases and J gave up 1 base; unmatched junction bases: 6. The CDR3 sequence is 13 residues long. The CDR3 bases are TGCAGCGTCGTGACAGGGCAGTCCTACGAGCAGTACTTC. Protein product: CSVVTGQSYEQYF.

This clonotype was seen at least ten times. The rearrangement uses TRBV6-5 and TRBJ1-1; D unresolved. CDR3 size: 15 residues. CDR1 MNHEY and CDR2 SVGAGI come from the germline V gene. V was pared by 2 bases and J by 0 bases, with 10 bases between. The CDR3 reads CASSYAHLVNTEAFF. Written as DNA, the CDR3 is TGTGCCAGCAGTTACGCTCACTTGGTGAACACTGAAGCTTTCTTT.

This sequence joins TRBV7-7 and TRBJ2-1; D remains unclear. Germline V lookup: CDR1 SSHAT, CDR2 FNYEAQ (reference sequence). Trimming removed 5 bases from V and 5 bases from J, with 10 bases in between. This CDR3 comprises 13 residues. CDR3 DNA: TGTGCCAGCAGCGGGAACTCTAACAATGAGCAGTTCTTC. Translating it yields CASSGNSNNEQFF.

This clonotype has ten or more counts. The rearrangement joins TRBV5-6 to TRBJ2-7; 7 bases fit TRBD1. The CDR3 spans 14 residues. V lost 3 bases to trimming and J lost 2 bases; unmatched junction nucleotides: 5. Germline assignment: CDR1 SGHDT and CDR2 YYEEEE. In nucleotides, the CDR3 is TGTGCCAGCAGCTACGGGACAGCTGCCTACGAGCAGTACTTC. Translating it yields CASSYGTAAYEQYF. The full variable domain, completed using reference TRBV5-6 and TRBJ2-7, is DAGVTQSPTHLIKTRGQQVTLRCSPKSGHDTVSWYQQALGQGPQFIFQYYEEEERQRGNFPDRFSGHQFPNYSSELNVNALLLGDSALYLCASSYGTAAYEQYFGPGTRLTVT.

V and J are TRBV6-6 and TRBJ1-2, with a weak D call TRBD1 (6 bases). Trimming took off 8 bases at V and 1 base at J, with 17 bases between the two ends. The CDR3 is 15 amino acids. In germline, CDR1 is MNHNY, CDR2 SVGAGI (reference sequence). CDR3 in amino acids: CASPSNRDINYGYTF. Here the CDR3 DNA reads TGTGCCAGCCCTTCAAATAGGGACATTAACTATGGCTACACCTTC.

This sequence joins TRBV5-1 and TRBJ1-6; D is uncertain. Germline assignment: CDR1 SGHRS and CDR2 YFSETQ. The CDR3 loop spans 15 amino acids. Trimming shortened V by 0 bases and J by 2 bases, and 6 bases separated the two germline ends. The CDR3 protein is CASSLGTAYNSPLHF. The CDR3 DNA follows: TGCGCCAGCAGCTTGGGGACGGCCTATAATTCACCCCTCCACTTT.

The chain couples TRBV7-8 to TRBJ1-6, with 7 bases aligning to TRBD1. Germline V gives CDR1 SGHVS, CDR2 FQNEAQ. Trimming cost V 5 bases and J 9 bases; bases outside gene matches: 4. The CDR3 totals 13 residues. CDR3 nucleotide sequence: TGTGCCAGCAGCCAGACAGGGTGTTCACCCCTCCACTTT. This sequence encodes CASSQTGCSPLHF.

This clonotype occurred many times. V is TRBV19 and J is TRBJ2-7; 9 nucleotides agree with TRBD1. The length of the CDR3 is 15 residues. Looked up from germline, CDR1 is LNHDA and CDR2 is SQIVND (reference sequence). Trimming removed 1 base from V and 1 base from J; junction bases left unmatched: 2. DNA for the CDR3: TGTGCCAGTAGTATAGGGGGACAGGGATCCTACGAGCAGTACTTC. As protein: CASSIGGQGSYEQYF. Complete variable domain (other parts from reference TRBV19 and TRBJ2-7): DGGITQSPKYLFRKEGQNVTLSCEQNLNHDAMYWYRQDPGQGLRLIYYSQIVNDFQKGDIAEGYSVSREKKESFPLTVTSAQKNPTAFYLCASSIGGQGSYEQYFGPGTRLTVT.

The CDR3 DNA sequence: TGCAGCGGGGAAGGCGTCAATGAGCAGTTCTTC. Protein sequence: CSGEGVNEQFF. The genes are TRBV29-1 and TRBJ2-1; D ambiguous. Germline CDR1 and CDR2: SQVTM and ANQGSEA. This CDR3 spans 11 amino acids. V was clipped by 7 bases and J by 6 bases, with 10 bases between them.

Points on this clonotype: A read error may produce the germline difference seen at one junction end. The chain employs TRBV7-9 and TRBJ2-2, with a weak D call TRBD2 (5 bases). The CDR3 loop spans 14 amino acids. Germline V gene lookup returns CDR1 SEHNR and CDR2 FQNEAQ (reference sequence). DNA of the CDR3: TGTGCCAGCAGCTTAGTTAAGTTCTCCGGGGAGCTGTTTTTC. Protein: CASSLVKFSGELFF.

Of note for this clonotype: A read error may produce the germline difference seen at one junction end. The chain uses TRBV7-9 and TRBJ2-1; D uncertain. The CDR3 loop spans 13 amino acids. Germline V gene sequence: CDR1 SEHNR, CDR2 FQNEAQ (reference sequence). CDR3 bases: TGTGCCAGCAGCTTAGCTCGGATGAATGAGCAGCTCTTC. This gives the protein CASSLARMNEQLF.